This TCR beta chain was retrieved from a study of control samples from healthy donors and cancer patients. Only one count was recorded for this clone. CDR3 length: 13 amino acids. V shed 0 bases and J shed 6 bases, with 8 bases lying between them. Germline CDR1 is MGHRA and CDR2 is YSYEKL. The protocol was immunoSEQ multiplex PCR, while the TCRdb copy is restricted to in-frame clones and leaves out a portion. The sample shows 100,000 to 150,000 clones, 90% of them seen only once. This sequence originates from a man younger than 35 in good health. The gene calls are TRBV4-1 and TRBJ1-2; TRBD1 might be the D (6 bases). Sample: blood. The CDR3 DNA follows: TGCGCCAGCAGCCAAGATAGGGGGAATGGCTACACCTTC. This gives the protein CASSQDRGNGYTF.